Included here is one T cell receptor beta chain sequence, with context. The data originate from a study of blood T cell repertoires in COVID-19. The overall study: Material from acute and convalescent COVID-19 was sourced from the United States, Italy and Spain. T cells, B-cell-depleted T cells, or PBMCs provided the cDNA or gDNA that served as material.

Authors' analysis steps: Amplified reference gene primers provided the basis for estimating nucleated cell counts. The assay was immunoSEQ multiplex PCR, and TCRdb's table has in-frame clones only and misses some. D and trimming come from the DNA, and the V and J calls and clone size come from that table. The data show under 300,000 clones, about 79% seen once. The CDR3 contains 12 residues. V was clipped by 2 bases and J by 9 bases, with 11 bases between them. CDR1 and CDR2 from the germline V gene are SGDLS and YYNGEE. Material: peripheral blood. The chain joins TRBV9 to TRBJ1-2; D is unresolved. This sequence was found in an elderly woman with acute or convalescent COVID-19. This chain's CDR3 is CASSVGVHRYTF. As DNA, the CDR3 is TGTGCCAGCAGCGTCGGGGTCCATCGCTACACCTTC.